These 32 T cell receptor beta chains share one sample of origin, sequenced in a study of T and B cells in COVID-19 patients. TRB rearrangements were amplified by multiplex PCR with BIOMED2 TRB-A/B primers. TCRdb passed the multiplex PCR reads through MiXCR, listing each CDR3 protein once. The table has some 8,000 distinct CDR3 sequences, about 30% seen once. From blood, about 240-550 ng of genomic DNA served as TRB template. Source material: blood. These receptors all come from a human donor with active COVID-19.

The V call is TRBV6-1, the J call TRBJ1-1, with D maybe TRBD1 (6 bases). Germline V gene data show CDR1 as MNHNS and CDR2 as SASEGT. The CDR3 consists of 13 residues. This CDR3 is CATTEGEAEKAFF. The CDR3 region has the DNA TGTGCTACGACTGAGGGGGAGGCTGAGAAAGCTTTCTTT.

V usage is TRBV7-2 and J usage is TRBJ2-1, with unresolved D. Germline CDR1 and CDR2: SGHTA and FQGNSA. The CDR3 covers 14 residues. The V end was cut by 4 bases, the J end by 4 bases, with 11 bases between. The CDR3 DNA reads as TGTGCCAGCAGCTCCTCTTCCTATTACAATGAGCAGTTCTTC. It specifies CASSSSSYYNEQFF.

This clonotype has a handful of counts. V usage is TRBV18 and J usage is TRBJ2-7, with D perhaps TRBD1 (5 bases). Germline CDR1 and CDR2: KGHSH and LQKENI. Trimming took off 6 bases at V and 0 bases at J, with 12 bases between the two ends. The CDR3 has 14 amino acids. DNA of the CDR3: TGTGCCAGCTCGCTTCGACAGATCTCCTACGAGCAGTACTTC. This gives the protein CASSLRQISYEQYF.

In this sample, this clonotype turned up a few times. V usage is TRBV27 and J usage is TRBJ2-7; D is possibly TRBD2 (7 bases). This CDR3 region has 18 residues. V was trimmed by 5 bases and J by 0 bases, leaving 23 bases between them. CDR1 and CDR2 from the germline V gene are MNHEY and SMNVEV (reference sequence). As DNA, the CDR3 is TGTGCCAGCAGTACCCAGACGGGGGGCACACTCCCCTCCTACGAGCAGTACTTC. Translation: CASSTQTGGTLPSYEQYF.

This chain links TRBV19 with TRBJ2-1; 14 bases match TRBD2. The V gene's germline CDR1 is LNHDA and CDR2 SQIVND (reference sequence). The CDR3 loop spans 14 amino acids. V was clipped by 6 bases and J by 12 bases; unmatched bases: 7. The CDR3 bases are TGTGCCAGTAGGGGACTAGCGGGGGTAGGTACGCAGTTCTTC. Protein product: CASRGLAGVGTQFF.

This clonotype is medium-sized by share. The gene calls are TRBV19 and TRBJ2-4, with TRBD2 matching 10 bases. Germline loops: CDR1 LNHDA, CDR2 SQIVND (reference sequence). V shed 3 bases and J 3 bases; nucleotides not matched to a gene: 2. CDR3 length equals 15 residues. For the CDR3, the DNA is TGTGCCAGTAGTATCCAGCGGGGGGGCAAAAACATTCAGTACTTC. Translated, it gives CASSIQRGGKNIQYF.

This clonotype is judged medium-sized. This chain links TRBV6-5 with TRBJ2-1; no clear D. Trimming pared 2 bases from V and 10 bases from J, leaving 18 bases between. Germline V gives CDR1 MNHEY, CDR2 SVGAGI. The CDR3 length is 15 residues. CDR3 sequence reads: CASSYPATGLGEQFF. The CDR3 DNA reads TGTGCCAGCAGTTACCCCGCGACTGGTCTAGGCGAGCAGTTCTTC.

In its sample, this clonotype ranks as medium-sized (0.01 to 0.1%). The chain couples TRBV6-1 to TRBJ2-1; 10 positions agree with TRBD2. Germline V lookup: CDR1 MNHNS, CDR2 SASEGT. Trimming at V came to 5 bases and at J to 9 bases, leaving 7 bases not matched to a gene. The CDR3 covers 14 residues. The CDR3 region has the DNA TGTGCCAGCAGTCGCAGCGGGGGGGCCGGTGAGCAGTTCTTC. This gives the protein CASSRSGGAGEQFF.

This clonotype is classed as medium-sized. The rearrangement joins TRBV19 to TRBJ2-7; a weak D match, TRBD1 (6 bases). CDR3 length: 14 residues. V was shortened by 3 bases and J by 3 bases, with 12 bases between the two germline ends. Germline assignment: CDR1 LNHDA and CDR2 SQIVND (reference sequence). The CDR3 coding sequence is TGTGCCAGTAGTATTCAGGCCAGGGGCTACGAGCAGTACTTC. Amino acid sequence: CASSIQARGYEQYF.

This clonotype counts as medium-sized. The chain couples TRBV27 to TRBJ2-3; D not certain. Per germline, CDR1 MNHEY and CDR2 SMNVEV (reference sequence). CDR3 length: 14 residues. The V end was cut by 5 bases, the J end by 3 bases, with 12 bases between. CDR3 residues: CASSARTETDTQYF. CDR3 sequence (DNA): TGTGCCAGCAGTGCCAGGACGGAAACAGATACGCAGTATTTT.

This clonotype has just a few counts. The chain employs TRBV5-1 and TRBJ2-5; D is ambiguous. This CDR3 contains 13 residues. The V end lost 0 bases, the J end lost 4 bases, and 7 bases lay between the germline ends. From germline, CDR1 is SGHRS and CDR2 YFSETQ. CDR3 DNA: TGCGCCAGCAGCTTGGGGGCAGGAGAGACCCAGTACTTC. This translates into CASSLGAGETQYF.

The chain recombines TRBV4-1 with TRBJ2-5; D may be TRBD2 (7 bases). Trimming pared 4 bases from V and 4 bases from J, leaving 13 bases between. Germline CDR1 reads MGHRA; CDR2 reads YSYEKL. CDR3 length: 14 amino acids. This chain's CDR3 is CASSLRGGAETQYF. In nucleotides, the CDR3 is TGCGCCAGCAGCCTAAGGGGGGGCGCAGAGACCCAGTACTTC.

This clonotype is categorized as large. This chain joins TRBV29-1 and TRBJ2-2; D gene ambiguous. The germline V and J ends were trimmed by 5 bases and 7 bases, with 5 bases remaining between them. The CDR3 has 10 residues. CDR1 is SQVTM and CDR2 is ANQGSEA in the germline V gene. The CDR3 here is CSVSIGELFF. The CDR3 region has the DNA TGCAGCGTTTCCATCGGGGAGCTGTTTTTT.

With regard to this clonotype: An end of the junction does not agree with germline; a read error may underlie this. The CDR3 nucleotides are TGCGCCAGCAGTGAACCTCCTCGATCGGACAGGGGCCCCTATGGCTACACCTTC. It translates to CASSEPPRSDRGPYGYTF. The chain employs TRBV13 and TRBJ1-2; 9 nucleotides align to TRBD1. The CDR3 sequence is 18 residues long. Germline lookup yields CDR1 PRHDT and CDR2 FYEKMQ (reference sequence).

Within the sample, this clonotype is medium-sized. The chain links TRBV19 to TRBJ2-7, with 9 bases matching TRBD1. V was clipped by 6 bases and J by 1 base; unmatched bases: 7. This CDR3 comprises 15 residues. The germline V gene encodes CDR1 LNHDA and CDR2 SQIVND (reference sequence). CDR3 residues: CASSDPGQGSYEQYF. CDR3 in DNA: TGTGCCAGTAGCGATCCGGGACAGGGTTCCTACGAGCAGTACTTC.

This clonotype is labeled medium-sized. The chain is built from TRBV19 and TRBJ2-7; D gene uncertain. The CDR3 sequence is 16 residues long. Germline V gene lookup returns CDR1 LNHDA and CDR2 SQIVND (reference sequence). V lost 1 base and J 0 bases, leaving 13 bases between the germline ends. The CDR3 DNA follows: TGTGCCAGTAGTATAGGCCACAGCGTTAGCTCCTACGAGCAGTACGTC. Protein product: CASSIGHSVSSYEQYV.

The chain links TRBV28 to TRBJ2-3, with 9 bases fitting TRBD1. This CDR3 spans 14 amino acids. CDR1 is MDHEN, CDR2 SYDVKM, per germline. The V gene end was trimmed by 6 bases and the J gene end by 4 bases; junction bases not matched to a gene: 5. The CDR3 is CASRRTGDADTQYF. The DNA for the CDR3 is TGTGCCAGCAGACGGACAGGGGACGCAGATACGCAGTATTTT.

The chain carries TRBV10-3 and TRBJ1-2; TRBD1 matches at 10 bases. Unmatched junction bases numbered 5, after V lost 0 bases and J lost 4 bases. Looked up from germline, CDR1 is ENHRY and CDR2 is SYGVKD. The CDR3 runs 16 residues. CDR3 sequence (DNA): TGTGCCATCAGTGAGTCTCGACAGGGGGCTGTCTATGGCTACACCTTC. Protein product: CAISESRQGAVYGYTF.

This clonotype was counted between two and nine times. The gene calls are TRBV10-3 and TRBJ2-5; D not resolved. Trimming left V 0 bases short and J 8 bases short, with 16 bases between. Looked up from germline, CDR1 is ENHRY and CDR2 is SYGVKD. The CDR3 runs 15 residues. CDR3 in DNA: TGTGCCATCAGTGAGTCGGGAAGGGTTGGTGAAACCCAGTACTTC. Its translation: CAISESGRVGETQYF.

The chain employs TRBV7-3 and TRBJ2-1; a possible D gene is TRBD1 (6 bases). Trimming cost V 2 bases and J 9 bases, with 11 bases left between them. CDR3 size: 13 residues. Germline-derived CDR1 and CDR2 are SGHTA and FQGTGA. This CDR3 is CASSLGGHSEQFF. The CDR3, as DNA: TGTGCCAGCAGCTTAGGGGGACACAGTGAGCAGTTCTTC.

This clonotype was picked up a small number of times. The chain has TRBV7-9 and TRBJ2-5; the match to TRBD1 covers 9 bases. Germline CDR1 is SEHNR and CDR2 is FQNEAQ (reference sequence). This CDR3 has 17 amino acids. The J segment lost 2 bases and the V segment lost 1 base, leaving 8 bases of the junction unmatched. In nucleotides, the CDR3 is TGTGCCAGCAGCTTAGGTTTGGGACAGGGAGGGCAAGAGACCCAGTACTTC. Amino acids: CASSLGLGQGGQETQYF.

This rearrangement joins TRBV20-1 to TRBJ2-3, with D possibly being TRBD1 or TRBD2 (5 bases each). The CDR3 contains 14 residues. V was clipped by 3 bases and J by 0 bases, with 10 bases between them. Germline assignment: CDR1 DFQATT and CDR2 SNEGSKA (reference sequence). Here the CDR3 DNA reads TGCAGTGCTAGTTGGGGGATTAGCACAGATACGCAGTATTTT. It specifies CSASWGISTDTQYF.

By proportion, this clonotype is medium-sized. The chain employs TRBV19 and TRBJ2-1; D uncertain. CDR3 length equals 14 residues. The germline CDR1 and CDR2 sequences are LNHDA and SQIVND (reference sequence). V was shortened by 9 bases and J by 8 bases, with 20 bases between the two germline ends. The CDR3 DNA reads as TGTGCCAGCCTGAACCCCTACCTTACCCATGAGCAGTTCTTC. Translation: CASLNPYLTHEQFF. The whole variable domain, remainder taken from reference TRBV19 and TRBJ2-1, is DGGITQSPKYLFRKEGQNVTLSCEQNLNHDAMYWYRQDPGQGLRLIYYSQIVNDFQKGDIAEGYSVSREKKESFPLTVTSAQKNPTAFYLCASLNPYLTHEQFFGPGTRLTVL.

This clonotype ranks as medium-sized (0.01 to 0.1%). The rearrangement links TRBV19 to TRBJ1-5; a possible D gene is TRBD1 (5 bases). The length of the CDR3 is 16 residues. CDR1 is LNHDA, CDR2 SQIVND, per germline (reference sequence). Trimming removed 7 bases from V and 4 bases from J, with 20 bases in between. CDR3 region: CASKESAGRNNQPQHF. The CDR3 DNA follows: TGTGCCAGTAAAGAATCAGCGGGACGGAATAATCAGCCCCAGCATTTT.

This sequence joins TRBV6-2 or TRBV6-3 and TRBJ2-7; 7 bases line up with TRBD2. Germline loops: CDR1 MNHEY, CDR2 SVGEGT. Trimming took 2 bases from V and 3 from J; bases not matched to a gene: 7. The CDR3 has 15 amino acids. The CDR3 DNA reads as TGTGCCAGCAGTTACGTTCGAGCGGGGCGCTACGAGCAGTACTTC. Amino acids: CASSYVRAGRYEQYF.

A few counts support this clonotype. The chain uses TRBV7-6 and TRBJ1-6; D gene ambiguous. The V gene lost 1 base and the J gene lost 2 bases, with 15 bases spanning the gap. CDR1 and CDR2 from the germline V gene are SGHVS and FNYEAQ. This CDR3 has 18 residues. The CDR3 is CASSLVAPIGTYNSPLHF. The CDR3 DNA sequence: TGTGCCAGCAGCTTAGTGGCCCCCATTGGCACCTATAATTCACCCCTCCACTTT.

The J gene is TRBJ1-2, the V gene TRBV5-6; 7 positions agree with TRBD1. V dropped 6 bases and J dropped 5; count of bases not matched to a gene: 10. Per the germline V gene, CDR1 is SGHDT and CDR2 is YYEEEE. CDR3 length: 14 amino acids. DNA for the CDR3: TGTGCCAGCACCCTTGTCAGGGGGGGATATGGCTACACCTTC. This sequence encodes CASTLVRGGYGYTF.

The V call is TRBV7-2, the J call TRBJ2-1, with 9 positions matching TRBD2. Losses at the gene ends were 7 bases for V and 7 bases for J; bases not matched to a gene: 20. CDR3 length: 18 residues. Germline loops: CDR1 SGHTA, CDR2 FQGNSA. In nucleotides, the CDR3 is TGTGCCAGCACCGCCAAAGGGGTATTGGCGGGGGGGCGAAATGAGCAGTTCTTC. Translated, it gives CASTAKGVLAGGRNEQFF.

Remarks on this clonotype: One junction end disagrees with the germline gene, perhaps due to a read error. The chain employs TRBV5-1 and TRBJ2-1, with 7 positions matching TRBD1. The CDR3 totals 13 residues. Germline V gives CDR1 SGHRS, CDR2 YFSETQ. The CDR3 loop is CASILTGSNEQFF. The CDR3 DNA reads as TGCGCCAGCATCTTGACAGGGTCCAATGAGCAGTTCTTC.

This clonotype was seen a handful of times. The DNA of the CDR3 is TGTGCCAGCAGCTTAGGTAGCGGGGGCCACTACGAGCAGTACTTC. Translating it yields CASSLGSGGHYEQYF. This chain links TRBV11-2 with TRBJ2-7, with TRBD2 identical over 9 bases. This CDR3 has 15 residues. V shed 1 base, J shed 3 bases, and the junction held 4 bases outside the gene matches. Per the germline V gene, CDR1 is SGHAT and CDR2 is FQNNGV.

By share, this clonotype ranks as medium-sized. CDR3 sequence (DNA): TGTGCCAGTAGTATAGATCTCGGGGACAGCTATGGCTACACCTTC. As protein: CASSIDLGDSYGYTF. This chain links TRBV19 with TRBJ1-2, with 7 bases identical to TRBD1. Germline CDR1 reads LNHDA; CDR2 reads SQIVND (reference sequence). J gave up 4 bases and V 0 bases, and 5 bases lay outside the gene matches. The CDR3 sequence is 15 residues long.

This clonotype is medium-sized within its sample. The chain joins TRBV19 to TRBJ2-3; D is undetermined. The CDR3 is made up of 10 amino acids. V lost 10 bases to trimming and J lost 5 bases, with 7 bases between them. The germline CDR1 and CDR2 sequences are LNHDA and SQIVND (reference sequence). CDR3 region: CATLEDTQYF. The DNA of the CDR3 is TGTGCCACTCTTGAAGATACGCAGTATTTT.